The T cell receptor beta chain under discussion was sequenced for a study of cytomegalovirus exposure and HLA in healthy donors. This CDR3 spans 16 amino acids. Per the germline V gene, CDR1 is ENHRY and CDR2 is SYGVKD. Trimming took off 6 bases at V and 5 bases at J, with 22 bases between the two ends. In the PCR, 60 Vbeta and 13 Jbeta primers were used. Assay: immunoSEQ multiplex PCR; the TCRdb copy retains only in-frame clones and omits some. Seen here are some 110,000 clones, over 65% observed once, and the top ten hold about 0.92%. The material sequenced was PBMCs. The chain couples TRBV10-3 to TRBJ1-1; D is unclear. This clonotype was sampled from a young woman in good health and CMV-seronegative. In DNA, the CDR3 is TGTGCCATCAGCCCCGCCAATTCGAGGAGGGAAACTGAAGCTTTCTTT. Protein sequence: CAISPANSRRETEAFF.